Below, 24 T cell receptor beta chains from the same sample are listed, as sequenced in a study of blood T cell repertoires in COVID-19. Sequencing was performed with immunoSEQ multiplex PCR; in TCRdb, only in-frame clones are kept and a portion is missing. The table has 200,000 or so clones, 80% to 90% seen once; the top ten hold approximately 7.6%. The specimen was PBMCs or T cells enriched from blood (not recorded which). Receptors were obtained from a young woman who had recovered from COVID-19.

V is TRBV2 and J is TRBJ1-5; D not certain. Looked up from germline, CDR1 is SNHLY and CDR2 is FYNNEI. The CDR3 has 15 amino acids. The V end was cut by 5 bases, the J end by 3 bases, with 14 bases between. The CDR3 sequence is CASSRSSSNNQPQHF. For the CDR3, the DNA is TGTGCCAGCAGTCGAAGTTCGAGCAACAATCAGCCCCAGCATTTT.

The chain couples TRBV21-1 to TRBJ2-2; TRBD1, the table's D call, lacks a check against the DNA. TRBV21-1 is deemed a pseudogene. The CDR3 is 17 residues long. CDR3 sequence reads: CASSKPYLTLNTGELFF. Written as DNA, the CDR3 is TGTGCCAGCAGCAAGCCCTACCTGACACTGAACACCGGGGAGCTGTTTTTT.

CDR3 nucleotide sequence: TGTGCCAGCAGCGTAGAGCCTCACGATGGAAACACCATATATTTT. It codes for CASSVEPHDGNTIYF. The chain couples TRBV9 to TRBJ1-3; no definite D call. The CDR3 loop spans 15 amino acids. Germline lookup yields CDR1 SGDLS and CDR2 YYNGEE. Deletions cut 0 bases from V and 3 bases from J, with 10 bases between.

The rearrangement uses TRBV28 and TRBJ1-1; no clear D. This CDR3 spans 14 amino acids. The V end was cut by 1 base, the J end by 8 bases, with 14 bases between. Germline assignment: CDR1 MDHEN and CDR2 SYDVKM. The CDR3 sequence is CASSLSGKSPEAFF. The CDR3 bases are TGTGCCAGCAGTTTATCGGGGAAGAGCCCAGAAGCTTTCTTT.

Written as DNA, the CDR3 is TGCGCCAGCAGCCAAGATGGGACAGCATCTGGCTACACCTTC. Amino acid sequence: CASSQDGTASGYTF. The chain carries TRBV4-1 and TRBJ1-2; 7 bases fit TRBD1. With 0 bases clipped from V and 7 bases from J, the junction kept 5 bases outside the gene matches. Germline CDR1 reads MGHRA; CDR2 reads YSYEKL. This CDR3 spans 14 amino acids.

The chain uses TRBV9 and TRBJ2-1; D gene ambiguous. This CDR3 is built from 15 residues. Between the trimmed V and J ends, which lost 0 bases and 6 bases, there was a span of 13 bases. Germline lookup yields CDR1 SGDLS and CDR2 YYNGEE. The CDR3 DNA reads TGTGCCAGCAGCGTAGGAAGGAGTCCCTTCAATGAGCAGTTCTTC. The encoded protein is CASSVGRSPFNEQFF.

This clone was seen a few times. V usage is TRBV6-6 and J usage is TRBJ2-5, with TRBD1 matching over 7 bases. Germline V gives CDR1 MNHNY, CDR2 SVGAGI (reference sequence). V was clipped by 6 bases and J by 5 bases; unmatched bases: 6. The CDR3 has 13 amino acids. CDR3 residues: CASSPPGGETQYF. CDR3 DNA sequence: TGTGCCAGCAGCCCCCCAGGGGGTGAGACCCAGTACTTC.

About this clone itself: This specimen includes other DNA sequences encoding the same CDR3. This sequence joins TRBV7-2 and TRBJ2-7; 10 bases match TRBD1. Trimming cost V 1 base and J 4 bases; bases outside gene matches: 1. Germline CDR1 reads SGHTA; CDR2 reads FQGNSA. The CDR3 has 14 amino acids. The CDR3 sequence is CASSLGQGAYEQYF. CDR3 in DNA: TGTGCCAGCAGCTTAGGACAGGGGGCTTACGAGCAGTACTTC.

The chain has TRBV28 and TRBJ1-6, with D unresolved. Germline V gene data show CDR1 as MDHEN and CDR2 as SYDVKM. The CDR3 has 13 residues. The V end lost 9 bases, the J end lost 8 bases, and 14 bases lay between the germline ends. CDR3 nucleotide sequence: TGTGCCAGTCGCGGGGAAAGGGATTCACCCCTCCACTTT. Encoded protein: CASRGERDSPLHF.

The chain recombines TRBV7-9 with TRBJ2-5; no definite D call. CDR3 length: 11 residues. V lost 7 bases, J lost 5 bases, and 8 bases lay in between. Germline values: CDR1 SEHNR, CDR2 FQNEAQ (reference sequence). CDR3 residues: CASTLGETQYF. For the CDR3, the DNA is TGTGCCAGCACCCTTGGCGAGACCCAGTACTTC.

The J gene is TRBJ2-6, the V gene TRBV10-3; 9 bases map to TRBD1. Germline V lookup: CDR1 ENHRY, CDR2 SYGVKD. The V gene end was trimmed by 10 bases and the J gene end by 2 bases; junction bases not matched to a gene: 6. This CDR3 region has 15 residues. CDR3 DNA sequence: TGTGCCACCGGACAGGGGTTGGCTGGGGCCAACGTCCTGACTTTC. Residues: CATGQGLAGANVLTF.

This chain links TRBV24-1 with TRBJ1-1; D is unclear. The CDR3 spans 14 residues. Germline values: CDR1 KGHDR, CDR2 SFDVKD. V lost 6 bases, J lost 7 bases, and 17 bases lay in between. This CDR3 is CATSSPGDGGEAFF. CDR3 DNA: TGTGCCACCAGTAGCCCCGGGGATGGTGGTGAAGCTTTCTTT.

The J gene is TRBJ1-1, the V gene TRBV4-1, with D uncertain. Trimming took off 2 bases at V and 4 bases at J, with 17 bases between the two ends. Germline CDR1 MGHRA, CDR2 YSYEKL. This CDR3 spans 16 amino acids. Here the CDR3 DNA reads TGCGCCAGCAGCCAACCGGGAACCACCCGGACCACTGAAGCTTTCTTT. Translation: CASSQPGTTRTTEAFF.

The CDR3 sequence: CASSPGTGRGGNTIYF. DNA of the CDR3: TGTGCCAGCTCACCGGGGACAGGGCGCGGCGGAAACACCATATATTTT. The V gene is TRBV18, the J gene TRBJ1-3; 9 positions agree with TRBD1. CDR3 size: 16 residues. Germline loops: CDR1 KGHSH, CDR2 LQKENI. Unmatched junction bases numbered 7, after V lost 3 bases and J lost 4 bases.

This clone was counted between two and nine times. DNA for the CDR3: TGTGCCAGCCTATCGGGGGGAACTTCCTACGAGCAGTACTTC. Translated, it gives CASLSGGTSYEQYF. This chain connects TRBV28 to TRBJ2-7, with 7 bases matching TRBD2. The junction had 8 bases not matched to a gene; V was cut back by 8 bases and J by 1 base. The CDR3 consists of 14 residues. Germline CDR1 and CDR2: MDHEN and SYDVKM.

The chain is built from TRBV3-1 (or the pseudogene TRBV3-2) and TRBJ1-6, with D possibly being TRBD1 (5 bases). Germline V CDR1 and CDR2: LGHDT, YNNKEL (reference sequence). The CDR3 sequence is 15 residues long. The V end lost 3 bases, the J end lost 9 bases, and 15 bases lay between the germline ends. In nucleotides, the CDR3 is TGTGCCAGCAGCCAGGGGCCCACCCTGGGTTCACCCCTCCACTTT. Translated: CASSQGPTLGSPLHF.

The chain uses TRBV29-1 and TRBJ1-4, with D uncertain. The CDR3 has 14 amino acids. Germline lookup yields CDR1 SQVTM and CDR2 ANQGSEA. V dropped 5 bases and J dropped 3 bases, with 13 bases sitting between them. As DNA, the CDR3 is TGCAGCGTTTTGAGGGTTGGAGCTAATGAAAAACTGTTTTTT. This sequence encodes CSVLRVGANEKLFF.

DNA of the CDR3: TGTGCCAGTAGTATTGACAGGGTTGACTATGGCTACACCTTC. Its protein is CASSIDRVDYGYTF. The chain recombines TRBV19 with TRBJ1-2, with 7 bases aligning to TRBD1. The V gene end was trimmed by 3 bases and the J gene end by 3 bases; junction bases not matched to a gene: 4. CDR1 is LNHDA, CDR2 SQIVND, per germline (reference sequence). The CDR3 covers 14 residues.

The J gene is TRBJ2-7, the V gene TRBV18; 8 nucleotides match TRBD2. CDR1 is KGHSH, CDR2 LQKENI, per germline. The CDR3 is made up of 14 amino acids. V was pared by 2 bases and J by 0 bases, with 0 bases of the junction left unmatched. CDR3 coding DNA: TGTGCCAGCTCACCAAGCGGGGGCTCCTACGAGCAGTACTTC. Protein: CASSPSGGSYEQYF.

V is TRBV13 and J is TRBJ1-1, with 8 bases lining up with TRBD1. Germline V gene lookup returns CDR1 PRHDT and CDR2 FYEKMQ (reference sequence). The CDR3 spans 13 residues. Unmatched junction bases numbered 8, after V lost 7 bases and J lost 7 bases. Here the CDR3 reads CASTRQGADEAFF. The CDR3, as DNA: TGTGCCAGCACCCGGCAGGGGGCAGATGAAGCTTTCTTT.

The V call is TRBV25-1, the J call TRBJ2-5; TRBD2 is a possible D gene (5 bases). The CDR3 totals 13 residues. The germline gives CDR1 MGHDK, CDR2 SYGVNS. The V and J ends lost 2 bases and 4 bases respectively, with 8 bases between them. The CDR3 coding sequence is TGTGCCAGCAGTGAAGGCGGGCTAGAGACCCAGTACTTC. Protein product: CASSEGGLETQYF.

This clone was counted a single time. The chain carries TRBV29-1 and TRBJ1-1; TRBD1 agrees at 10 bases. CDR3 length: 16 amino acids. The J segment lost 4 bases and the V segment lost 0 bases, leaving 8 bases of the junction unmatched. Germline V gene lookup returns CDR1 SQVTM and CDR2 ANQGSEA. The CDR3 here is CSVEDKIRTGGTEAFF. The CDR3 DNA reads as TGCAGCGTTGAAGACAAAATTCGGACAGGGGGCACTGAAGCTTTCTTT.

This chain links TRBV5-1 with TRBJ1-2; D gene ambiguous. The CDR3 totals 13 residues. From germline, CDR1 is SGHRS and CDR2 YFSETQ. Trimming pared 5 bases from V and 4 bases from J, leaving 12 bases between. Here the CDR3 DNA reads TGCGCCAGCAGGCAGACTATGGGCTATGGCTACACCTTC. It is translated as CASRQTMGYGYTF.

The V call is TRBV5-1, the J call TRBJ2-1; TRBD1 matches 10 bases. The germline CDR1 and CDR2 sequences are SGHRS and YFSETQ. The V gene end was trimmed by 7 bases and the J gene end by 0 bases; junction bases not matched to a gene: 1. This CDR3 region has 14 residues. The CDR3 bases are TGCGCCAGCCGACAGGGGGCCTCCTACAATGAGCAGTTCTTC. It translates to CASRQGASYNEQFF.